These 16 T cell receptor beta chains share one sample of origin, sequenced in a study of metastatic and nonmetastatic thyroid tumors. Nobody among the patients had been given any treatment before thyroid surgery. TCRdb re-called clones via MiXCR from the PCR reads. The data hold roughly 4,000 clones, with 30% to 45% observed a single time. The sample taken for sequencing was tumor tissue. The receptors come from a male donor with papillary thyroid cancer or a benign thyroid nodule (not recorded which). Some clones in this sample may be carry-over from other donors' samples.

CDR3 nucleotide sequence: TGTGCCAGCAGTCGCAACAGGGGATCCGATGAAGCTTTCTTT. Residues: CASSRNRGSDEAFF. The chain is built from TRBV6-1 and TRBJ1-1, with TRBD1 matching over 7 bases. The CDR3 runs to 14 residues. Germline CDR1 and CDR2: MNHNS and SASEGT. V lost 5 bases and J lost 7; bases outside the gene matches: 10.

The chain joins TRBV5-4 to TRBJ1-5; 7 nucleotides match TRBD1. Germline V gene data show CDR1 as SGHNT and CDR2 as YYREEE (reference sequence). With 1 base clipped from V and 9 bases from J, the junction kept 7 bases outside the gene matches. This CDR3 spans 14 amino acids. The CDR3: CASSLTSGGRPQHF. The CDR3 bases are TGTGCCAGCAGCTTGACATCAGGGGGACGGCCCCAGCATTTT.

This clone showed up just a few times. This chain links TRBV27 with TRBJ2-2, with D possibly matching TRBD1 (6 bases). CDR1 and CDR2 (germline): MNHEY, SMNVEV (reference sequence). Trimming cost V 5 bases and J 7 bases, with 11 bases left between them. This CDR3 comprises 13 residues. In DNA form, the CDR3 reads TGTGCCAGCAGTCCCTGGACAGACGGGGAGCTGTTTTTT. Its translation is CASSPWTDGELFF.

The CDR3 sequence: CASSIGRSTDTQYF. The DNA of the CDR3 is TGTGCCAGTAGTATTGGCAGGAGCACAGATACGCAGTATTTT. The chain carries TRBV19 and TRBJ2-3, with unresolved D. Germline CDR1 and CDR2: LNHDA and SQIVND (reference sequence). The CDR3 runs to 14 residues. Trimming removed 3 bases from V and 0 bases from J, with 7 bases in between.

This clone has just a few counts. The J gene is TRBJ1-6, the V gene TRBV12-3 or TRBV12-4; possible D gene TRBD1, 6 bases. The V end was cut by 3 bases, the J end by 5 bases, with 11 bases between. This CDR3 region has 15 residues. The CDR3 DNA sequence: TGTGCCAGCAGTTTGATGGGGGCGGATAATTCACCCCTCCACTTT. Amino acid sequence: CASSLMGADNSPLHF.

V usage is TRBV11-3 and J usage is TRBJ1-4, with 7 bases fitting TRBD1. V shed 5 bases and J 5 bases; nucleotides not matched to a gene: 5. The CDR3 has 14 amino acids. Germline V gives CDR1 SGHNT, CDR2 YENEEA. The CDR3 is CASSAGTVNEKLFF. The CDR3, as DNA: TGTGCCAGCAGCGCCGGGACAGTGAATGAAAAACTGTTTTTT.

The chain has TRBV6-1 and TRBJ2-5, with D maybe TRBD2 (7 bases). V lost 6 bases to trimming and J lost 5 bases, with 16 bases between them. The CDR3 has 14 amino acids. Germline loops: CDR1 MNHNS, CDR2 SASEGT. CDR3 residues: CASRREGGSETQYF. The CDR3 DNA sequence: TGTGCCAGCAGACGCGAGGGGGGGTCGGAGACCCAGTACTTC.

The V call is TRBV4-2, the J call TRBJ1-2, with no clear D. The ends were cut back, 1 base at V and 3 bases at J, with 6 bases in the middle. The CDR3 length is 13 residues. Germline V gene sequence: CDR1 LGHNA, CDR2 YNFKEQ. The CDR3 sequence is CASSQGGDYGYTF. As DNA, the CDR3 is TGTGCCAGCAGCCAAGGCGGGGACTATGGCTACACCTTC.

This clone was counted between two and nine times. This CDR3 is CASSPGQVNQPQHF. In nucleotides, the CDR3 is TGTGCCAGCAGCCCGGGACAGGTCAATCAGCCCCAGCATTTT. The V and J genes are TRBV6-2 or TRBV6-3 and TRBJ1-5, with TRBD1 identical over 8 bases. V dropped 6 bases and J dropped 3; count of bases not matched to a gene: 4. CDR3 size: 14 residues. The germline V gene has CDR1 MNHEY and CDR2 SVGEGT.

The CDR3 is CASSLATQETQYF. CDR3 nucleotide sequence: TGTGCCAGCAGCTTAGCAACCCAAGAGACCCAGTACTTC. This sequence joins TRBV7-6 and TRBJ2-5; no firm D call. Trimming took off 0 bases at V and 1 base at J, with 3 bases between the two ends. This CDR3 contains 13 residues. The germline V gene has CDR1 SGHVS and CDR2 FNYEAQ.

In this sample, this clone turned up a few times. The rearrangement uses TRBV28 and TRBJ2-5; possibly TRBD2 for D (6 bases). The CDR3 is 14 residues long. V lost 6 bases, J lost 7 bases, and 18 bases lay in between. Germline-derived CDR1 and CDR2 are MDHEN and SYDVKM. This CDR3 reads CASSPGTSPGTQYF. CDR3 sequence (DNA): TGTGCCAGCAGCCCGGGGACTTCGCCAGGGACCCAGTACTTC.

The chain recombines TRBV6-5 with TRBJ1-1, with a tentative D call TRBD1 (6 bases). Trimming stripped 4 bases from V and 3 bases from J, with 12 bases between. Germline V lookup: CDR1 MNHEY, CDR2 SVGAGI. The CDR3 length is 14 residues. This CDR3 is CASSLTGRDTEAFF. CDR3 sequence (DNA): TGTGCCAGCAGTTTAACAGGGAGGGACACTGAAGCTTTCTTT.

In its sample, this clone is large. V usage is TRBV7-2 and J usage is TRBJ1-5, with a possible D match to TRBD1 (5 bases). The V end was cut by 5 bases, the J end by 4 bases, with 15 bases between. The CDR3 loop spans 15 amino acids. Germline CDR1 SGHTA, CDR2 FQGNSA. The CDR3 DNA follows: TGTGCCAGCAGCAAATTAGGGGCGGCTAATCAGCCCCAGCATTTT. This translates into CASSKLGAANQPQHF.

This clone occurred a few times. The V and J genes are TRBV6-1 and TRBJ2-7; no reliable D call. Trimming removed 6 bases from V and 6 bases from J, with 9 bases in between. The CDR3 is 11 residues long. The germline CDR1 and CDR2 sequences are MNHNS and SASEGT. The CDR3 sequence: CASRSLGEQYF. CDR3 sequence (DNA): TGTGCCAGCAGATCTTTGGGCGAGCAGTACTTC.

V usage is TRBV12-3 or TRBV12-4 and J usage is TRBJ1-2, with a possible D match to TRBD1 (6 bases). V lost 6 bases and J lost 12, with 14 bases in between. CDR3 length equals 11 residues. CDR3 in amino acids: CASSRGTSHTF. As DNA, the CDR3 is TGTGCCAGCAGCCGCGGGACATCCCACACCTTC.

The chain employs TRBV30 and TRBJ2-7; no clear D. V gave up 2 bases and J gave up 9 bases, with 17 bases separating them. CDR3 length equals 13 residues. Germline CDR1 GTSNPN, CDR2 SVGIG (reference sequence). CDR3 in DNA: TGTGCCTGGAGTTTAGATCTCCTACGAGCGCAGTACTTC. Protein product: CAWSLDLLRAQYF.